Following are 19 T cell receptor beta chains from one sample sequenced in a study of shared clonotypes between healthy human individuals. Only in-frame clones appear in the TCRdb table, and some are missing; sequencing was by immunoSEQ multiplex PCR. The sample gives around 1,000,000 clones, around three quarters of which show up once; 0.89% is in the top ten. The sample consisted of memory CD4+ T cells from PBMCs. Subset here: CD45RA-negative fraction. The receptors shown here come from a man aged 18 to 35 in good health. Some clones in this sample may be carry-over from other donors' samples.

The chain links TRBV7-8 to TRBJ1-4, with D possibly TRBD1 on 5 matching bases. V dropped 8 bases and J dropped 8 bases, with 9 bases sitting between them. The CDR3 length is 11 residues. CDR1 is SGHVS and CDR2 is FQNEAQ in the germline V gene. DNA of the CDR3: TGTGCCAGCGGACAAGAAGAAAAACTGTTTTTT. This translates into CASGQEEKLFF.

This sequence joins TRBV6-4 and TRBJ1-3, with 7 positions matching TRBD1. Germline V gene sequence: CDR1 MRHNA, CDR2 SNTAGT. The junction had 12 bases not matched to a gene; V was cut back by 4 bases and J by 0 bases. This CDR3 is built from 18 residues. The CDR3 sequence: CASSARRGTAVSGNTIYF. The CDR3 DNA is TGTGCCAGCAGTGCGCGCCGAGGGACAGCAGTCTCTGGAAACACCATATATTTT.

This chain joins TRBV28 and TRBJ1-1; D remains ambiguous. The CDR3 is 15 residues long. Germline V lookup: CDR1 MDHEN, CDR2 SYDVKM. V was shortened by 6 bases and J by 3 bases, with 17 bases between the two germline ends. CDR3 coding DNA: TGTGCCAGCAGGCCCGGTACTGGATCGGACACTGAAGCTTTCTTT. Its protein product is CASRPGTGSDTEAFF.

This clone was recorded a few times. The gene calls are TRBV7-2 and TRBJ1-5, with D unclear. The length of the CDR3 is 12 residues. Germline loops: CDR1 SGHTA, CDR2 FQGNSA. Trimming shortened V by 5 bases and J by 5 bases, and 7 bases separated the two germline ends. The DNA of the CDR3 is TGTGCCAGCAGCCCCCGAGATCAGCCCCAGCATTTT. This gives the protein CASSPRDQPQHF.

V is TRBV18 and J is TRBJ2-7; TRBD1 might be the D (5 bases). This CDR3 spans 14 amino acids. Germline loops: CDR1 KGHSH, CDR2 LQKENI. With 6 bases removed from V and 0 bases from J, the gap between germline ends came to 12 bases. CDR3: CASSLTGLSYEQYF. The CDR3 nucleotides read TGTGCCAGCTCTCTAACAGGTCTCTCCTACGAGCAGTACTTC.

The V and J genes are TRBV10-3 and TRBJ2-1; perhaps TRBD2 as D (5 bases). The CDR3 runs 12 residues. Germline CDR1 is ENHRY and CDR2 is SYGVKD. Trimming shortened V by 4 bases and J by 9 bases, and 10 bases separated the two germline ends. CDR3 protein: CAISGDGGEQFF. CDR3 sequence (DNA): TGTGCCATCAGTGGGGATGGAGGTGAGCAGTTCTTC.

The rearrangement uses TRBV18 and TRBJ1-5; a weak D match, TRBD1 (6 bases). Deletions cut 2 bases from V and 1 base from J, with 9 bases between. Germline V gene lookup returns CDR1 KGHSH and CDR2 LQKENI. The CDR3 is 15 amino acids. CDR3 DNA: TGTGCCAGCTCACCAGCAGGGGTAAGCAATCAGCCCCAGCATTTT. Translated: CASSPAGVSNQPQHF.

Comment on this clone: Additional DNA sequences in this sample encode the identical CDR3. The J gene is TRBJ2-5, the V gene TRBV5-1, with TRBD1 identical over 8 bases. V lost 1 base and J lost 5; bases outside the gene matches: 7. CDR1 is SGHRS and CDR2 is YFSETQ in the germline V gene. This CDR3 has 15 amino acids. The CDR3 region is CASSLTGQGKETQYF. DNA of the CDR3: TGCGCCAGCAGCTTGACCGGACAGGGAAAGGAGACCCAGTACTTC.

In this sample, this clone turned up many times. The CDR3 sequence is CASSVRAGGDGYEQYF. The CDR3 region has the DNA TGTGCCAGCAGCGTCCGGGCAGGGGGCGACGGCTACGAGCAGTACTTC. The rearrangement links TRBV9 to TRBJ2-7; 8 bases line up with TRBD1. Germline CDR1 SGDLS, CDR2 YYNGEE. Trimming took 2 bases from V and 3 from J; bases not matched to a gene: 10. CDR3 length: 16 residues.

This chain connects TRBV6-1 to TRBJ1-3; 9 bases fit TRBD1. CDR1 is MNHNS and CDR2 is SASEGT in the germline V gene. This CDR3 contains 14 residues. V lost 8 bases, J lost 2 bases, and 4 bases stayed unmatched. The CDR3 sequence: CASGQGWTGNTIYF. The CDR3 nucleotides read TGTGCCAGCGGACAGGGGTGGACTGGAAACACCATATATTTT.

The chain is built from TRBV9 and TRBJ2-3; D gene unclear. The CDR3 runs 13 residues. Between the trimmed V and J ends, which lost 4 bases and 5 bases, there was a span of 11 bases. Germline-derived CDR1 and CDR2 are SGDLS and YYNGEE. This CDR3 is CASSLLGRDTQYF. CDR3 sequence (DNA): TGTGCCAGCAGCCTTTTAGGTAGAGATACGCAGTATTTT. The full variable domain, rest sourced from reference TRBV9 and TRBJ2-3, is DSGVTQTPKHLITATGQRVTLRCSPRSGDLSVYWYQQSLDQGLQFLIQYYNGEERAKGNILERFSAQQFPDLHSELNLSSLELGDSALYFCASSLLGRDTQYFGPGTRLTVL.

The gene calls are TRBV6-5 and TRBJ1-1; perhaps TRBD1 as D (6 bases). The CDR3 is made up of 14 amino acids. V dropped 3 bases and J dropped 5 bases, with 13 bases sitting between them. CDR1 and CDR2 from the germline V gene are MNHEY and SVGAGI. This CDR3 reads CASSYGGADTEAFF. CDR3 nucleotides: TGTGCCAGCAGTTATGGGGGGGCAGATACTGAAGCTTTCTTT.

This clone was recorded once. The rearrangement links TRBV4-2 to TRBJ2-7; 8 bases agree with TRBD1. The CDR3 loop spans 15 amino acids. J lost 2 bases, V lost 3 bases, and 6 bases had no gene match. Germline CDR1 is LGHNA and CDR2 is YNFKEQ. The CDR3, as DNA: TGTGCCAGCAGCCAGGGGCAGGGGGCCACCTACGAGCAGTACTTC. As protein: CASSQGQGATYEQYF.

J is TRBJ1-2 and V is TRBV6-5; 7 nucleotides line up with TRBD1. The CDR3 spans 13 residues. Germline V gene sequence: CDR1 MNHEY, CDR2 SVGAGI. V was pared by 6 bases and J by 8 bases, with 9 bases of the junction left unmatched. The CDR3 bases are TGTGCCAGCAGGGATACAGGGGAAGGGGGCTACACCTTC. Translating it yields CASRDTGEGGYTF.

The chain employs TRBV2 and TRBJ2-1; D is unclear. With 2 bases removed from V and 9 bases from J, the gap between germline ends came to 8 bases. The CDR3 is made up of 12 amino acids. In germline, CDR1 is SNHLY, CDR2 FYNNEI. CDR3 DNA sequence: TGTGCCAGCAGTGAAATAAGGATTGAGCAGTTCTTC. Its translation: CASSEIRIEQFF.

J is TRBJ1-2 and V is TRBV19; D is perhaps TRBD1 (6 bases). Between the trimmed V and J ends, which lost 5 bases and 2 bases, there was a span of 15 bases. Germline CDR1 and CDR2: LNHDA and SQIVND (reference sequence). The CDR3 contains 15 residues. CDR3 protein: CASSPGGQPNYGYTF. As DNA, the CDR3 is TGTGCCAGTAGTCCAGGCGGACAGCCGAACTATGGCTACACCTTC.

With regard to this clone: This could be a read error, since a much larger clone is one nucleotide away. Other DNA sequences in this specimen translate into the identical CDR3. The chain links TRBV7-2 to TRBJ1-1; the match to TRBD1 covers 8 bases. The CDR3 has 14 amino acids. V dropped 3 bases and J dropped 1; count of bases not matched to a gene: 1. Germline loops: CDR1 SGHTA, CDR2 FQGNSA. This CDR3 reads CASSFDRGNTEAFF. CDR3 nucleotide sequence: TGTGCCAGCAGCTTTGACAGGGGGAACACTGAAGCTTTCTTT.

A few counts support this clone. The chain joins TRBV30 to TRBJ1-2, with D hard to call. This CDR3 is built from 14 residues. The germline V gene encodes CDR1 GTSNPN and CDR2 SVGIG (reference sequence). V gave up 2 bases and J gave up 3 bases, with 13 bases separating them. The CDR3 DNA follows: TGTGCCTGGAGTATCCTCGACGGAGACTATGGCTACACCTTC. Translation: CAWSILDGDYGYTF.

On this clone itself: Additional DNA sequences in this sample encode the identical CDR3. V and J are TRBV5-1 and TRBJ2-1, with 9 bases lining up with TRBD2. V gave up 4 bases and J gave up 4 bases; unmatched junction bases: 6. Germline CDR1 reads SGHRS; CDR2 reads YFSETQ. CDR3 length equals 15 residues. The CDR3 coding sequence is TGCGCCAGCAGCCTTAGCGGGAGTACTTACAATGAGCAGTTCTTC. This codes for CASSLSGSTYNEQFF.